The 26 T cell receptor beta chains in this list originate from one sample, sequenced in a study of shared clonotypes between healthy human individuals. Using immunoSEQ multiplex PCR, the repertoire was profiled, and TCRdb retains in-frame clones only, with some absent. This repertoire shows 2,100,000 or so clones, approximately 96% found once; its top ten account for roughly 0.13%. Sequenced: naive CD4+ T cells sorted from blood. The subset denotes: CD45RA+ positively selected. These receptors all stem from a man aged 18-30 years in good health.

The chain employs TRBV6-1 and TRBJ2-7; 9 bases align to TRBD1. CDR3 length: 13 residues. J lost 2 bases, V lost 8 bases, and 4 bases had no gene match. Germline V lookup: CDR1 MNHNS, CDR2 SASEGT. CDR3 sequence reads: CASLDRGTYEQYF. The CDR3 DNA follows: TGTGCCAGCCTCGACAGGGGGACCTACGAGCAGTACTTC.

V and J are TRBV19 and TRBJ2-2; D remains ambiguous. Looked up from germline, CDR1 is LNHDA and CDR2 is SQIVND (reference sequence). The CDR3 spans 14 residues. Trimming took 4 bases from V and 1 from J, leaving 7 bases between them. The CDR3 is CASSNAVNTGELFF. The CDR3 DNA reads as TGTGCCAGTAGTAACGCGGTGAACACCGGGGAGCTGTTTTTT.

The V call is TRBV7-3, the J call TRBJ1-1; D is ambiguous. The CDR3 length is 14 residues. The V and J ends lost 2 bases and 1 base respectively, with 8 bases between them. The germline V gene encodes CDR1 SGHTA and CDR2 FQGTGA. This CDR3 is CASSLGPENTEAFF. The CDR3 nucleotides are TGTGCCAGCAGCTTAGGTCCAGAGAACACTGAAGCTTTCTTT. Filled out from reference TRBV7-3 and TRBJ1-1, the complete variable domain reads GAGVSQTPSNKVTEKGKYVELRCDPISGHTALYWYRQSLGQGPEFLIYFQGTGAADDSGLPNDRFFAVRPEGSVSTLKIQRTERGDSAVYLCASSLGPENTEAFFGQGTRLTVV.

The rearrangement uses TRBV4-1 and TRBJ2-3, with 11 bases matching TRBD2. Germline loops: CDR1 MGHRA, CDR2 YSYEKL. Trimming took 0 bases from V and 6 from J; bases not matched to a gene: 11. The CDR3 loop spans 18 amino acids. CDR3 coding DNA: TGCGCCAGCAGCCAAGAAGGGCGTAGCGGGGGGGGTTTTGATACGCAGTATTTT. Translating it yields CASSQEGRSGGGFDTQYF.

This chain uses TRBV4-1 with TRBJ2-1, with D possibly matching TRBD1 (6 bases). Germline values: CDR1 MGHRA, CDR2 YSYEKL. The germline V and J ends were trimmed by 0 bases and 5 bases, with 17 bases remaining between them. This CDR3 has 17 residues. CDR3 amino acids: CASSQDLGTPWDNEQFF. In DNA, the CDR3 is TGCGCCAGCAGCCAAGATCTCGGGACACCGTGGGACAATGAGCAGTTCTTC.

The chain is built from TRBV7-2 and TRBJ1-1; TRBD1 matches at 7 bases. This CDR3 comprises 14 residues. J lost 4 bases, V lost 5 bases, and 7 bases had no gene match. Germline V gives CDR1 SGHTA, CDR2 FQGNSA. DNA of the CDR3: TGTGCCAGCAGCGAGGGAGGGGGCATCACTGAAGCTTTCTTT. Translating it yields CASSEGGGITEAFF. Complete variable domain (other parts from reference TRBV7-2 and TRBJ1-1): GAGVSQSPSNKVTEKGKDVELRCDPISGHTALYWYRQSLGQGLEFLIYFQGNSAPDKSGLPSDRFSAERTGGSVSTLTIQRTQQEDSAVYLCASSEGGGITEAFFGQGTRLTVV.

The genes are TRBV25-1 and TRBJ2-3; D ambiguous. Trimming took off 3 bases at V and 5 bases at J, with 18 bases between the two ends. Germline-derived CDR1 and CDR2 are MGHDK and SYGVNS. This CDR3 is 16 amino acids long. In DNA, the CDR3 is TGTGCCAGCAGTGATGCCGCTTTGGGTATGGTAGATACGCAGTATTTT. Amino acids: CASSDAALGMVDTQYF.

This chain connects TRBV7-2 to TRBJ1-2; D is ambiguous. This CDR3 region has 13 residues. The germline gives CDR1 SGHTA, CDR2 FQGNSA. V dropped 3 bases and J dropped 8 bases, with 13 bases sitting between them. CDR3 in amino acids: CASSFGLQEGYTF. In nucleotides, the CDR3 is TGTGCCAGCAGCTTCGGACTTCAGGAAGGCTACACCTTC.

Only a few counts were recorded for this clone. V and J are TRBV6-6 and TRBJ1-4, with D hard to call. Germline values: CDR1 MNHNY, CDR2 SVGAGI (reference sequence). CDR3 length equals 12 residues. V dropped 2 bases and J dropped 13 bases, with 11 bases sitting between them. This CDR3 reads CASSYADARLFF. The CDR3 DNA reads TGTGCCAGCAGTTACGCGGACGCTAGACTGTTTTTT.

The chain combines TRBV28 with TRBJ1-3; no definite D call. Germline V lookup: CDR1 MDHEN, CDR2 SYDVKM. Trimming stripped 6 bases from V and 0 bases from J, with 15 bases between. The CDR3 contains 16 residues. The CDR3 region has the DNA TGTGCCAGCAGATTAGCGTCCCTTGGCTCTGGAAACACCATATATTTT. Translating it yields CASRLASLGSGNTIYF.

The CDR3 loop reads CASTTASLSEQFF. In nucleotides, the CDR3 is TGTGCCAGCACCACGGCTAGCTTGTCGGAGCAGTTCTTC. J is TRBJ2-1 and V is TRBV6-1, with D tentatively TRBD2 (5 bases). V dropped 7 bases and J dropped 10 bases, with 17 bases sitting between them. Germline values: CDR1 MNHNS, CDR2 SASEGT. The CDR3 is 13 amino acids.

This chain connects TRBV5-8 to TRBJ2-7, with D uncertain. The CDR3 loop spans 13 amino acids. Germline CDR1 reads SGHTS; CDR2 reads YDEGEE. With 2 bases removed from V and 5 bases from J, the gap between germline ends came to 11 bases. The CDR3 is CASSLGHANEQYF. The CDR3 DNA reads TGTGCCAGCAGCTTAGGCCATGCGAACGAGCAGTACTTC. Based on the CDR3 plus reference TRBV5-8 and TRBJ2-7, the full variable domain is EAGVTQSPTHLIKTRGQQATLRCSPISGHTSVYWYQQALGLGLQFLLWYDEGEERNRGNFPPRFSGRQFPNYSSELNVNALELEDSALYLCASSLGHANEQYFGPGTRLTVT.

The CDR3, as DNA: TGTGCCAGCTCACCAACTAGCGGGGCCCTCCAAGAGACCCAGTACTTC. As protein: CASSPTSGALQETQYF. The chain has TRBV18 and TRBJ2-5, with TRBD2 matching over 10 bases. Unmatched junction bases numbered 4, after V lost 2 bases and J lost 1 base. CDR3 length: 16 amino acids. The germline V gene has CDR1 KGHSH and CDR2 LQKENI. Using reference TRBV18 and TRBJ2-5 for the parts outside the CDR3, the full variable domain is NAGVMQNPRHLVRRRGQEARLRCSPMKGHSHVYWYRQLPEEGLKFMVYLQKENIIDESGMPKERFSAEFPKEGPSILRIQQVVRGDSAAYFCASSPTSGALQETQYFGPGTRLLVL.

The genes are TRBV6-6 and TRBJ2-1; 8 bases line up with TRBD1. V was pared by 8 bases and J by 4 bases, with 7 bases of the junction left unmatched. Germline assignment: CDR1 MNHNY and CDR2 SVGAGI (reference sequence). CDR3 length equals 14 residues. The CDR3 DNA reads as TGTGCCAGCCTTCCGGGACAGGTATACAATGAGCAGTTCTTC. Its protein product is CASLPGQVYNEQFF.

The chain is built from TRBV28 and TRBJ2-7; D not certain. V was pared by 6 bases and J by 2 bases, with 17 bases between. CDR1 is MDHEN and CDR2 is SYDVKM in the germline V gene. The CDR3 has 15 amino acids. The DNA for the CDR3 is TGTGCCAGCAGCCCGACGGGCAAAACGGCCTACGAGCAGTACTTC. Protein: CASSPTGKTAYEQYF.

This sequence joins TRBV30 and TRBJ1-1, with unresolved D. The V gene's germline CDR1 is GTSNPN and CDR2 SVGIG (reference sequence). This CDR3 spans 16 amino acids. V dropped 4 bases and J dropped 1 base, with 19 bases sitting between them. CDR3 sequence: CAWIGRRGIRNTEAFF. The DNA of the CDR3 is TGTGCCTGGATTGGCCGACGAGGTATCCGGAACACTGAAGCTTTCTTT.

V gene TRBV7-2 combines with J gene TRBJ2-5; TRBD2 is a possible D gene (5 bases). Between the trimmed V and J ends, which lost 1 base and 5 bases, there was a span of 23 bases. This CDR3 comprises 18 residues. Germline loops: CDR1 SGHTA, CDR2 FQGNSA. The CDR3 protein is CASSLEVFRAEDGETQYF. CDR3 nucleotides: TGTGCCAGCAGCTTAGAAGTCTTCCGGGCGGAGGACGGGGAGACCCAGTACTTC.

As DNA, the CDR3 is TGTGCCACCTCAGGGTCCGGGAGGGAGAACATTCAGTACTTC. Encoded protein: CATSGSGRENIQYF. The rearrangement uses TRBV28 and TRBJ2-4; TRBD2 matches at 8 bases. From germline, CDR1 is MDHEN and CDR2 SYDVKM. The CDR3 is 14 amino acids. Trimming took 10 bases from V and 7 from J; bases not matched to a gene: 12.

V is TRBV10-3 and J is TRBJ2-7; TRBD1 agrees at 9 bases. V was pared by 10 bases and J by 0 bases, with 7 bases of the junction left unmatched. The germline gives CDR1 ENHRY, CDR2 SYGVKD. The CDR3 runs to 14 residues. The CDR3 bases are TGTGCCACAGGGGACAGGGCGGACTCCTACGAGCAGTACTTC. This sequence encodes CATGDRADSYEQYF.

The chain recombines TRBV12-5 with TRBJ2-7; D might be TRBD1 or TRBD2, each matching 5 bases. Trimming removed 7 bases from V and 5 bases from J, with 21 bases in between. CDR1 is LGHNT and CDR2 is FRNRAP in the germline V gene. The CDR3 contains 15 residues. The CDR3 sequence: CASALDIAGANEQYF. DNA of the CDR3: TGTGCTAGTGCCCTGGACATCGCCGGGGCTAACGAGCAGTACTTC.

The CDR3 sequence is CASSQSVSPPVQYF. In DNA, the CDR3 is TGCGCCAGCAGTCAATCGGTAAGCCCTCCCGTGCAGTACTTC. The genes are TRBV23-1 and TRBJ2-7, with unresolved D. TRBV23-1 is annotated as an ORF whose role is uncertain. V lost 0 bases to trimming and J lost 9 bases, with 15 bases between them. This CDR3 has 14 amino acids.

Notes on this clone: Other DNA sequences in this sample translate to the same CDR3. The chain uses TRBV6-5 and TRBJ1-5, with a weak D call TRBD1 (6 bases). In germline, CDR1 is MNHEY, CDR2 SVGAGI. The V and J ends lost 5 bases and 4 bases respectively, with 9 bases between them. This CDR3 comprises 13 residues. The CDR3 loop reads CASSLQGNQPQHF. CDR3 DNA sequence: TGTGCCAGCAGTCTACAGGGAAATCAGCCCCAGCATTTT.

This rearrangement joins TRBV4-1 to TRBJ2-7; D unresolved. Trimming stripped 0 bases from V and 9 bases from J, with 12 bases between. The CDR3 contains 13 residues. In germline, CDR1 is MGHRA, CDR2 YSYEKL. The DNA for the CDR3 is TGCGCCAGCAGCCAAGATGAGAGAGCATCGCAGTACTTC. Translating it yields CASSQDERASQYF.

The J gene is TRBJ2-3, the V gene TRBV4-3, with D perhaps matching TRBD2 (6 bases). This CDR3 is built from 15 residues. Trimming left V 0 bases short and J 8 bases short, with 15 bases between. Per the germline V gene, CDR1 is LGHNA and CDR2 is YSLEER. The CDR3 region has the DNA TGCGCCAGCAGCCAAGAGGATACGGTCGGGAGTACGCAGTATTTT. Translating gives CASSQEDTVGSTQYF.

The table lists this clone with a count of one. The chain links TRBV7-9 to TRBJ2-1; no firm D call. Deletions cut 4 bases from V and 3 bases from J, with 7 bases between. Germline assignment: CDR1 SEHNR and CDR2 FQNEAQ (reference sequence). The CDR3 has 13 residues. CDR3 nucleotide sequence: TGTGCCAGCAGCTATCCAGACTACAATGAGCAGTTCTTC. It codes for CASSYPDYNEQFF.

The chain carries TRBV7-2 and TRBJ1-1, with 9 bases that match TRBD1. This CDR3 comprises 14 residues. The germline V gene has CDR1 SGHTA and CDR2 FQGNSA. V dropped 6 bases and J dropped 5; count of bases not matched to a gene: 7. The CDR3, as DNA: TGTGCCAGCAGACCCCAGACAGGGGGAACTGAAGCTTTCTTT. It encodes CASRPQTGGTEAFF. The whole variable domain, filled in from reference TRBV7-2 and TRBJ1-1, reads GAGVSQSPSNKVTEKGKDVELRCDPISGHTALYWYRQSLGQGLEFLIYFQGNSAPDKSGLPSDRFSAERTGGSVSTLTIQRTQQEDSAVYLCASRPQTGGTEAFFGQGTRLTVV.